Presented here are 20 T cell receptor beta chains from one specimen sequenced in a study of molecular identifiers for immune sequencing clone quantification. TCRdb redid the calling of the PCR reads with MiXCR, one entry per CDR3 protein. The repertoire holds just under 65,000 distinct CDR3 sequences, around a fifth seen once, with over 1.1% in the top ten. The source material was naive CD8+ T cells from blood, with Jurkat cell RNA spiked in. The subset was: FACS-sorted CD8+CD4-CCR7+CD45RA+ naive T cells. These receptors were taken from a human donor in good health. Some libraries in this study had Jurkat cell RNA spiked in.

In regard to this clonotype: This could be a read error, since a much larger clone is one nucleotide away. The chain uses TRBV20-1 and TRBJ2-6; D remains unclear. Germline loops: CDR1 DFQATT, CDR2 SNEGSKA (reference sequence). This CDR3 spans 15 amino acids. V lost 6 bases, J lost 0 bases, and 12 bases lay in between. CDR3: CSAGNFHSGANVLTF. The CDR3 DNA sequence: TGCAGTGCCGGAAACTTTCACTCTGGGGCCAACGTCCTGACTTTC.

Ten or more counts support this clonotype. The chain is built from TRBV5-6 and TRBJ2-7, with D possibly being TRBD2 (5 bases). Between the trimmed V and J ends, which lost 7 bases and 2 bases, there was a span of 16 bases. The V gene's germline CDR1 is SGHDT and CDR2 YYEEEE. This CDR3 spans 14 amino acids. DNA for the CDR3: TGTGCCAGCTCCGAGGGTGGTAGTACCTACGAGCAGTACTTC. This encodes CASSEGGSTYEQYF.

A remark on this clonotype: Just one base apart from a much larger clone, this may be a read error. The chain combines TRBV28 with TRBJ2-7; the match to TRBD1 covers 10 bases. The V gene's germline CDR1 is MDHEN and CDR2 SYDVKM. V was clipped by 6 bases and J by 8 bases; unmatched bases: 7. The CDR3 spans 13 residues. The CDR3 spells CASSYTTGGKQYF. CDR3 sequence (DNA): TGTGCCAGCAGCTACACGACAGGGGGCAAGCAGTACTTC.

There are many counts of this clonotype. The chain joins TRBV14 to TRBJ2-6; D is possibly TRBD1 (6 bases). V was clipped by 0 bases and J by 0 bases, with 15 bases between them. The CDR3 runs to 19 residues. CDR1 is SGHDN and CDR2 is FVKESK in the germline V gene. The CDR3 DNA reads TGTGCCAGCAGCCAAGATCGTCCCGGGACATTCTCTGGGGCCAACGTCCTGACTTTC. Its translation is CASSQDRPGTFSGANVLTF.

This clonotype was recorded many times. This chain links TRBV20-1 with TRBJ2-4; no firm D call. The germline CDR1 and CDR2 sequences are DFQATT and SNEGSKA (reference sequence). The CDR3 has 13 amino acids. V lost 3 bases to trimming and J lost 5 bases, with 11 bases between them. CDR3 amino acids: CSARKSTQNIQYF. The CDR3 region has the DNA TGCAGTGCTAGGAAATCGACGCAAAACATTCAGTACTTC.

This clonotype showed up many times. The rearrangement uses TRBV9 and TRBJ2-1; 12 bases align to TRBD2. Germline V CDR1 and CDR2: SGDLS, YYNGEE. This CDR3 is 17 amino acids long. Trimming at V came to 3 bases and at J to 10 bases, leaving 14 bases not matched to a gene. The DNA of the CDR3 is TGTGCCAGCAGCGATCCCCGGACTAGCGGGATCGCTGGAGAGCAGTTCTTC. Translating gives CASSDPRTSGIAGEQFF.

This clonotype is a singleton in its sample. A much larger clone lies one base from this, so it may be a read error. This chain links TRBV11-2 with TRBJ2-7; D not certain. The V gene's germline CDR1 is SGHAT and CDR2 FQNNGV. This CDR3 is built from 11 residues. The CDR3 nucleotides read TGTGCCGGCAGCTCGATCTACGAGCAGTACTTC. Its translation: CAGSSIYEQYF.

A few counts support this clonotype. A read error may explain this, as a much larger clone is one base away. The rearrangement joins TRBV3-1 to TRBJ1-5; no firm D call. This CDR3 contains 12 residues. Germline V lookup: CDR1 LGHDT, CDR2 YNNKEL (reference sequence). CDR3 DNA sequence: TGTGCCAGCAGCTTCGAGAATCAGCCCCAGCGTTTT. This sequence encodes CASSFENQPQRF.

This clonotype was recorded at least ten times. The chain is built from TRBV7-6 and TRBJ2-3, with D maybe TRBD1 (5 bases). CDR3 length: 17 residues. V was shortened by 1 base and J by 2 bases, with 16 bases between the two germline ends. The germline CDR1 and CDR2 sequences are SGHVS and FNYEAQ. The CDR3 loop is CASSLGGQARNTDTQYF. The CDR3 DNA reads as TGTGCCAGCAGCTTAGGGGGCCAGGCTAGAAACACAGATACGCAGTATTTT.

This clonotype was found many times. The chain employs TRBV27 and TRBJ2-7, with D possibly matching TRBD2 (5 bases). Germline V gene data show CDR1 as MNHEY and CDR2 as SMNVEV (reference sequence). The CDR3 loop spans 15 amino acids. V lost 0 bases, J lost 7 bases, and 16 bases lay in between. CDR3 sequence reads: CASSLSSEGLGEQYF. CDR3 coding DNA: TGTGCCAGCAGTTTATCCTCAGAGGGTCTGGGGGAGCAGTACTTC.

Details on this clonotype: Being one base from a much bigger clone, this may be a read error. V is TRBV19 and J is TRBJ2-6; a possible D gene is TRBD2 (5 bases). V dropped 5 bases and J dropped 0 bases, with 17 bases sitting between them. The germline CDR1 and CDR2 sequences are LNHDA and SQIVND (reference sequence). CDR3 length: 18 amino acids. The CDR3 is CASSVGGNPYSGANVLTF. CDR3 bases: TGTGCCAGTAGTGTCGGAGGTAATCCCTACTCTGGGGCCAACGTCCTGACTTTC.

This clonotype was detected ten times or more. The V call is TRBV13, the J call TRBJ2-7, with D perhaps being TRBD1 or TRBD2 (5 bases each). The CDR3 has 16 residues. V was shortened by 3 bases and J by 6 bases, with 21 bases between the two germline ends. Per germline, CDR1 PRHDT and CDR2 FYEKMQ (reference sequence). For the CDR3, the DNA is TGTGCCAGCAGCTTGGCCGTGGGGGTAGCGTTAACCGAGCAGTACTTC. Translating it yields CASSLAVGVALTEQYF.

This clonotype was observed a handful of times. The chain has TRBV29-1 and TRBJ2-3; a possible D gene is TRBD1 (5 bases). The germline V gene has CDR1 SQVTM and CDR2 ANQGSEA. The CDR3 consists of 13 residues. V was trimmed by 7 bases and J by 3 bases, leaving 14 bases between them. Here the CDR3 reads CSAQGGDTDTQYF. As DNA, the CDR3 is TGCAGCGCCCAGGGTGGAGATACAGATACGCAGTATTTT.

The chain links TRBV7-6 to TRBJ2-5; D unclear. This CDR3 has 15 residues. V shed 5 bases and J shed 5 bases, with 18 bases lying between them. Germline V gene lookup returns CDR1 SGHVS and CDR2 FNYEAQ. The CDR3 spells CASSQLVSSEETQYF. CDR3 coding DNA: TGTGCCAGCAGCCAGCTGGTTTCGTCCGAGGAGACCCAGTACTTC.

On this clonotype: At one boundary the junction diverges from the germline segment, which might be a read error. The chain is built from TRBV19 and TRBJ2-1; D remains ambiguous. The V gene's germline CDR1 is LNHDA and CDR2 SQIVND (reference sequence). There are 15 residues in the CDR3. CDR3 loop: CTSSWRSSSYNEQFF. The CDR3 DNA reads as TGTACCAGTAGTTGGCGGTCAAGCTCCTACAATGAGCAGTTCTTC.

The chain links TRBV27 to TRBJ2-3, with D perhaps matching TRBD1 (5 bases). Germline V gives CDR1 MNHEY, CDR2 SMNVEV (reference sequence). The length of the CDR3 is 14 residues. Trimming took 1 base from V and 6 from J, leaving 11 bases between them. CDR3 sequence (DNA): TGTGCCAGCAGTTTATGGGGCACCAAGGATACGCAGTATTTT. This gives the protein CASSLWGTKDTQYF.

Notes on this clonotype: Given a much more abundant clone one base away, this may be a read error. The chain recombines TRBV5-1 with TRBJ2-7, with 7 bases identical to TRBD1. This CDR3 contains 13 residues. The V gene's germline CDR1 is SGHRS and CDR2 YFSETQ. CDR3 protein: CASSWDSPYERYF. The CDR3, as DNA: TGCGCCAGCAGCTGGGACAGTCCCTACGAGCGGTACTTC.

This clonotype was detected many times. The gene calls are TRBV3-1 and TRBJ2-7; 14 bases align to TRBD2. This CDR3 has 14 residues. The germline gives CDR1 LGHDT, CDR2 YNNKEL (reference sequence). J was trimmed by 4 bases and V by 5 bases; bases with no gene match: 1. Here the CDR3 DNA reads TGTGCCAGCAGCGGACTAGCGGGAGGTTACGAGCAGTACTTC. Its translation: CASSGLAGGYEQYF.

There are a few counts of this clonotype. V gene TRBV24-1 combines with J gene TRBJ2-2; D perhaps matches TRBD1 (6 bases). The germline gives CDR1 KGHDR, CDR2 SFDVKD. CDR3 length equals 17 residues. With 4 bases removed from V and 3 bases from J, the gap between germline ends came to 17 bases. The CDR3 is CATSDRLTGHHTGELFF. In nucleotides, the CDR3 is TGTGCCACCAGTGACCGATTAACGGGACACCACACCGGGGAGCTGTTTTTT.

This clonotype has ten or more counts. The CDR3 is CASSLVLRGRADEQFF. The CDR3 DNA is TGTGCCAGCAGCTTAGTATTACGCGGGAGGGCCGATGAGCAGTTCTTC. The chain combines TRBV11-3 with TRBJ2-1, with 9 bases aligning to TRBD2. Germline CDR1 SGHNT, CDR2 YENEEA. This CDR3 has 16 residues. V lost 1 base and J lost 8; bases outside the gene matches: 9. The full variable domain, in which reference TRBV11-3 and TRBJ2-1 provide the parts outside the CDR3, is EAGVVQSPRYKIIEKKQPVAFWCNPISGHNTLYWYLQNLGQGPELLIRYENEEAVDDSQLPKDRFSAERLKGVDSTLKIQPAELGDSAVYLCASSLVLRGRADEQFFGPGTRLTVL.